These 30 T cell receptor beta chains originate from one sample sequenced in a study of cytomegalovirus exposure and HLA in healthy donors. Produced via immunoSEQ multiplex PCR; TCRdb's table is partial and in-frame only. Of under 200,000 clones in the sample, roughly nine tenths were seen once. The sequenced material came from PBMCs. The receptors stem from a woman aged 25 to 45 in good health and CMV-seronegative.

This clone was detected a few times. V gene TRBV30 combines with J gene TRBJ1-2, with D possibly matching TRBD1 (6 bases). The CDR3 is made up of 13 amino acids. V dropped 4 bases and J dropped 5 bases, with 14 bases sitting between them. Germline CDR1 GTSNPN, CDR2 SVGIG (reference sequence). Written as DNA, the CDR3 is TGTGCCTGGAAAGCTCAGGGGTGGTATGGCTACACCTTC. This gives the protein CAWKAQGWYGYTF.

This rearrangement joins TRBV30 to TRBJ2-1, with 7 nucleotides matching TRBD1. The ends lost 0 bases at V and 8 bases at J; junction bases unmatched: 7. This CDR3 is built from 14 residues. From germline, CDR1 is GTSNPN and CDR2 SVGIG (reference sequence). CDR3 sequence (DNA): TGTGCCTGGAGTGTACAGGGGCCTACGGATGAGCAGTTCTTC. Translated: CAWSVQGPTDEQFF.

The chain carries TRBV28 and TRBJ2-7, with 7 bases fitting TRBD1. The CDR3 spans 13 residues. The trim removed 8 bases at V and 4 bases at J, leaving 8 bases unmatched. The germline V gene encodes CDR1 MDHEN and CDR2 SYDVKM. DNA for the CDR3: TGTGCCAGCGGGGCAGGGGGTCTGTACGAGCAGTACTTC. Translation: CASGAGGLYEQYF.

The V gene is TRBV25-1, the J gene TRBJ2-7; D may be TRBD1 (6 bases). This CDR3 is built from 13 residues. The germline V and J ends were trimmed by 2 bases and 2 bases, with 7 bases remaining between them. The germline gives CDR1 MGHDK, CDR2 SYGVNS. The DNA of the CDR3 is TGTGCCAGCAGTGAAACAGGGCCCTACGAGCAGTACTTC. Protein sequence: CASSETGPYEQYF.

This rearrangement joins TRBV29-1 to TRBJ2-5, with 9 bases fitting TRBD1. CDR3 length: 12 residues. The ends lost 8 bases at V and 3 bases at J; junction bases unmatched: 4. Germline CDR1 is SQVTM and CDR2 is ANQGSEA. The CDR3 coding sequence is TGCAGCATCCGACAGGGGGAAGAGACCCAGTACTTC. This translates into CSIRQGEETQYF.

The rearrangement uses TRBV7-2 and TRBJ1-1, with D perhaps TRBD1 (5 bases). The CDR3 length is 16 residues. V lost 5 bases, J lost 0 bases, and 16 bases lay in between. Per the germline V gene, CDR1 is SGHTA and CDR2 is FQGNSA. This chain's CDR3 is CASSAMPSGLNTEAFF. In DNA, the CDR3 is TGTGCCAGCAGCGCGATGCCGTCAGGGTTGAACACTGAAGCTTTCTTT.

The chain links TRBV4-1 to TRBJ2-3; possibly TRBD1 for D (5 bases). The CDR3 extends over 15 amino acids. Germline lookup yields CDR1 MGHRA and CDR2 YSYEKL. V gave up 0 bases and J gave up 2 bases, with 9 bases separating them. CDR3 sequence: CASSQEGRATDTQYF. CDR3 nucleotides: TGCGCCAGCAGCCAAGAGGGCAGGGCCACAGATACGCAGTATTTT.

The rearrangement links TRBV10-3 to TRBJ1-2, with D maybe TRBD1 (6 bases). CDR1 and CDR2 (germline): ENHRY, SYGVKD. This CDR3 comprises 15 residues. V was shortened by 3 bases and J by 2 bases, with 13 bases between the two germline ends. The chain's CDR3 is CAISDQGRGNYGYTF. The CDR3 DNA reads TGTGCCATCAGTGACCAGGGGCGGGGAAACTATGGCTACACCTTC.

This rearrangement joins TRBV6-5 to TRBJ2-7, with D hard to call. V gave up 6 bases and J gave up 3 bases, with 9 bases separating them. Germline CDR1 and CDR2: MNHEY and SVGAGI. The CDR3 spans 12 residues. The CDR3 bases are TGTGCCAGCAGCGTGAACCACTACGAGCAGTACTTC. It codes for CASSVNHYEQYF.

Written as DNA, the CDR3 is TGTGCCAGCTTCCGGGAGGGGACCTACGAGCAGTACTTC. Translation gives CASFREGTYEQYF. The chain has TRBV5-6 and TRBJ2-7; 8 bases are a match to TRBD2. The germline V gene has CDR1 SGHDT and CDR2 YYEEEE. This CDR3 region has 13 residues. Germline trimming cut 7 bases from V and 2 bases from J; bases unmatched to any gene: 5.

The V call is TRBV6-6, the J call TRBJ1-1; no clear D gene. The V end was cut by 2 bases, the J end by 2 bases, with 3 bases between. This CDR3 is 12 amino acids long. Germline CDR1 MNHNY, CDR2 SVGAGI (reference sequence). This CDR3 reads CASSYINTEAFF. CDR3 bases: TGTGCCAGCAGTTACATAAACACTGAAGCTTTCTTT.

In DNA form, the CDR3 reads TGTGCCAGCAGGAGACAGGGGGGTCCCACCGGGGAGCTGTTTTTT. Its translation is CASRRQGGPTGELFF. The V call is TRBV7-2, the J call TRBJ2-2; 9 nucleotides line up with TRBD1. Trimming cost V 6 bases and J 4 bases; bases outside gene matches: 6. Germline-derived CDR1 and CDR2 are SGHTA and FQGNSA. The length of the CDR3 is 15 residues.

V is TRBV4-1 and J is TRBJ1-4; unclear D gene. Trimming left V 3 bases short and J 3 bases short, with 11 bases between. The CDR3 length is 15 residues. From germline, CDR1 is MGHRA and CDR2 YSYEKL. The CDR3 sequence is CASSHNAGPNEKLFF. CDR3 DNA: TGCGCCAGCAGCCACAACGCCGGGCCTAATGAAAAACTGTTTTTT.

The chain combines TRBV29-1 with TRBJ2-1; a possible D gene is TRBD2 (5 bases). V lost 1 base to trimming and J lost 10 bases, with 20 bases between them. Germline V gene lookup returns CDR1 SQVTM and CDR2 ANQGSEA. This CDR3 region has 15 residues. CDR3 sequence: CSVEVPGRTPGEQFF. The CDR3, as DNA: TGCAGCGTTGAAGTCCCCGGACGGACTCCTGGGGAGCAGTTCTTC.

The chain's CDR3 is CASSALSGLQYF. DNA of the CDR3: TGTGCCAGCAGTGCCTTATCTGGCTTGCAGTACTTC. The genes are TRBV25-1 and TRBJ2-7; D is unclear. Germline V gives CDR1 MGHDK, CDR2 SYGVNS. V was trimmed by 4 bases and J by 9 bases, leaving 13 bases between them. CDR3 length equals 12 residues.

The chain joins TRBV28 to TRBJ1-5; D unresolved. In germline, CDR1 is MDHEN, CDR2 SYDVKM. This CDR3 is 14 amino acids long. Trimming shortened V by 5 bases and J by 6 bases, and 14 bases separated the two germline ends. CDR3 DNA sequence: TGTGCCAGCAGTACATCAGTGGGTACTCAGCCCCAGCATTTT. This translates into CASSTSVGTQPQHF.

The chain carries TRBV4-1 and TRBJ1-1, with a possible D match to TRBD1 (5 bases). Germline V gene sequence: CDR1 MGHRA, CDR2 YSYEKL. The CDR3 totals 14 residues. V gave up 2 bases and J gave up 2 bases, with 9 bases separating them. CDR3 loop: CASSQTGANTEAFF. As DNA, the CDR3 is TGCGCCAGCAGCCAAACCGGGGCCAACACTGAAGCTTTCTTT.

This chain joins TRBV4-1 and TRBJ2-3, with D unclear. V was shortened by 1 base and J by 2 bases, with 7 bases between the two germline ends. Germline V CDR1 and CDR2: MGHRA, YSYEKL. The CDR3 is made up of 14 amino acids. The CDR3 here is CASSQGGDTDTQYF. Here the CDR3 DNA reads TGCGCCAGCAGCCAAGGAGGCGACACAGATACGCAGTATTTT.

CDR3: CASSFPPSGAAYEQYF. In DNA form, the CDR3 reads TGTGCCAGCAGCTTTCCCCCTAGCGGGGCTGCCTACGAGCAGTACTTC. This rearrangement joins TRBV7-9 to TRBJ2-7; 9 bases match TRBD2. The V segment lost 3 bases and the J segment 2 bases; nucleotides outside the gene matches: 8. Germline V CDR1 and CDR2: SEHNR, FQNEAQ (reference sequence). The CDR3 loop spans 16 amino acids.

The CDR3 region is CASTGGSYNSPLHF. DNA of the CDR3: TGTGCCAGCACAGGGGGCTCCTATAATTCACCCCTCCACTTT. The chain uses TRBV25-1 and TRBJ1-6; TRBD1 matches 7 bases. The junction had 0 bases not matched to a gene; V was cut back by 7 bases and J by 0 bases. From germline, CDR1 is MGHDK and CDR2 SYGVNS. The CDR3 has 14 amino acids.

V usage is TRBV6-1 and J usage is TRBJ1-1; no clear D gene. V shed 4 bases and J shed 6 bases, with 15 bases lying between them. The CDR3 length is 14 residues. Looked up from germline, CDR1 is MNHNS and CDR2 is SASEGT. The CDR3 loop is CASSAALGKSEAFF. The CDR3 DNA is TGTGCCAGCAGTGCCGCCCTTGGCAAGTCTGAAGCTTTCTTT.

The chain recombines TRBV27 with TRBJ2-7, with D maybe TRBD1 (5 bases). Germline V lookup: CDR1 MNHEY, CDR2 SMNVEV (reference sequence). CDR3 length: 11 residues. Trimming removed 6 bases from V and 3 bases from J, with 6 bases in between. The CDR3 sequence: CASRDNYEQYF. CDR3 DNA sequence: TGTGCCAGCAGGGACAACTACGAGCAGTACTTC.

This CDR3 is CASSIEHLLGGTPYTQYF. The DNA for the CDR3 is TGTGCCAGTAGTATAGAACACCTCCTAGGGGGAACTCCCTATACGCAGTATTTT. The V and J genes are TRBV19 and TRBJ2-3; TRBD1 is a possible D gene (6 bases). This CDR3 has 18 residues. Trimming left V 0 bases short and J 7 bases short, with 23 bases between. Germline lookup yields CDR1 LNHDA and CDR2 SQIVND (reference sequence). The full variable domain, with the rest looked up from reference TRBV19 and TRBJ2-3, is DGGITQSPKYLFRKEGQNVTLSCEQNLNHDAMYWYRQDPGQGLRLIYYSQIVNDFQKGDIAEGYSVSREKKESFPLTVTSAQKNPTAFYLCASSIEHLLGGTPYTQYFGPGTRLTVL.

The CDR3 DNA sequence: TGTGCCAGTAGTTTACGAGGGCAGGAGCAGTACTTC. It specifies CASSLRGQEQYF. The chain recombines TRBV19 with TRBJ2-7; D is possibly TRBD2 (5 bases). V shed 5 bases and J shed 7 bases, with 12 bases lying between them. The CDR3 consists of 12 residues. Germline CDR1 is LNHDA and CDR2 is SQIVND (reference sequence).

The V call is TRBV11-2, the J call TRBJ1-4; D is unresolved. V was pared by 1 base and J by 6 bases, with 9 bases between. CDR1 is SGHAT, CDR2 FQNNGV, per germline. CDR3 length equals 14 residues. In DNA form, the CDR3 reads TGTGCCAGCAGCTTAGCGGGTATGGATGAAAAACTGTTTTTT. Its protein product is CASSLAGMDEKLFF. The full variable domain, in which reference TRBV11-2 and TRBJ1-4 provide the parts outside the CDR3, is EAGVAQSPRYKIIEKRQSVAFWCNPISGHATLYWYQQILGQGPKLLIQFQNNGVVDDSQLPKDRFSAERLKGVDSTLKIQPAKLEDSAVYLCASSLAGMDEKLFFGSGTQLSVL.

The chain uses TRBV2 and TRBJ2-5; the match to TRBD2 covers 7 bases. This CDR3 is 15 amino acids long. Trimming at V came to 3 bases and at J to 2 bases, leaving 6 bases not matched to a gene. The germline V gene encodes CDR1 SNHLY and CDR2 FYNNEI. The CDR3 loop is CASSDPAGLQETQYF. The CDR3 DNA follows: TGTGCCAGCAGTGACCCAGCGGGGCTACAAGAGACCCAGTACTTC.

The rearrangement links TRBV6-4 to TRBJ2-2; D not resolved. Germline loops: CDR1 MRHNA, CDR2 SNTAGT. The CDR3 sequence is 13 residues long. The ends were cut back, 2 bases at V and 8 bases at J, with 9 bases in the middle. The CDR3 spells CASSDKGSGELFF. The CDR3 DNA reads as TGTGCCAGCAGTGACAAGGGATCGGGGGAGCTGTTTTTT.

This CDR3 reads CSGTGTSGPEQYF. CDR3 bases: TGCAGCGGGACCGGGACTAGCGGACCCGAGCAGTACTTC. The chain combines TRBV29-1 with TRBJ2-7, with 11 bases lining up with TRBD2. CDR3 length: 13 residues. CDR1 and CDR2 from the germline V gene are SQVTM and ANQGSEA. The V segment lost 7 bases and the J segment 6 bases; nucleotides outside the gene matches: 8.

V usage is TRBV7-6 and J usage is TRBJ2-7; 12 bases line up with TRBD2. With 5 bases clipped from V and 2 bases from J, the junction kept 7 bases outside the gene matches. CDR1 is SGHVS and CDR2 is FNYEAQ in the germline V gene. This CDR3 is 16 amino acids long. CDR3 in DNA: TGTGCCAGCAGCCAACGATCTAGCGGGGGGGCCTACGAGCAGTACTTC. Protein: CASSQRSSGGAYEQYF.

This chain uses TRBV29-1 with TRBJ2-3, with a possible D match to TRBD2 (6 bases). Germline CDR1 reads SQVTM; CDR2 reads ANQGSEA. The CDR3 loop spans 12 amino acids. Trimming removed 1 base from V and 5 bases from J, with 7 bases in between. In DNA, the CDR3 is TGCAGCGTTGAAGGGGGGGAAGATACGCAGTATTTT. This gives the protein CSVEGGEDTQYF.